Listed below are T cell receptor beta chains from one sample, sequenced in a study of tumor-infiltrating lymphocytes in primary liver carcinoma. TCRdb fed the multiplex PCR reads into MiXCR, producing one record per CDR3 protein. The sample gives roughly 78,000 distinct CDR3 sequences, roughly two thirds of which show up once; approximately 15% is in the top ten. The source material was liver tumor tissue from sampling region 4. The receptors stem from a woman aged 60-75 years with primary liver carcinoma and hepatitis B virus infection. CDR3s include the opening cysteine and the closing phenylalanine or tryptophan. The D gene is left open where the match is weak. Expanded clones are given a class, and other clones once, few, many or no size at all.

v_call	d_call	j_call	clone_size	cdr3_aa	cdr3_nt
TRBV11-2	-	TRBJ2-2	once	CASNPPQGPTGELLF	TGTGCCAGCAACCCTCCGCAAGGACCGACCGGGGAGCTGCTCTTT
TRBV11-3	-	TRBJ2-1	-	CAGSLGDSNEQFF	TGTGCCGGGAGCTTAGGAGACAGTAATGAGCAGTTCTTC
TRBV29-1	TRBD1	TRBJ1-1	-	CSVAAGTGGTEAFF	TGCAGCGTAGCCGCCGGTACAGGGGGCACTGAAGCTTTCTTT
TRBV4-1	-	TRBJ2-1	many	CASSQEGGLVLGQFF	TGCGCCAGCAGCCAAGAGGGGGGGCTAGTTTTGGGGCAGTTCTTC
TRBV6-2/TRBV6-3	TRBD1	TRBJ2-7	-	CASNYSFETGGFYEQYF	TGTGCCAGCAACTACTCGTTCGAGACAGGGGGTTTCTACGAGCAGTACTTC
TRBV12-3/TRBV12-4	TRBD1	TRBJ2-1	-	CASILAWDRGQFF	TGTGCCAGCATTTTAGCCTGGGACAGGGGGCAGTTCTTC
TRBV29-1	-	TRBJ2-1	many	CSVQGGNEQFF	TGCAGCGTGCAGGGTGGCAATGAGCAGTTCTTC
TRBV11-2	-	TRBJ2-5	-	CASSLQGPETQCF	TGTGCCAGCAGCTTACAGGGGCCAGAGACTCAGTGCTTC
TRBV11-1	TRBD2	TRBJ2-3	once	CTSNLRQRAGESHF	TGTACCAGCAACTTAAGGCAACGTGCGGGAGAGTCCCACTTT
TRBV12-3/TRBV12-4	TRBD2	TRBJ2-5	once	CASSFRASGRGPQETQYF	TGCGCCAGCAGTTTTCGGGCTAGCGGGAGGGGTCCCCAAGAGACCCAGTACTTC
TRBV6-1	-	TRBJ1-2	-	CASRFGITNHGYTF	TGTGCCAGCAGATTTGGCATCACTAACCATGGCTACACCTTC
TRBV11-2	TRBD2	TRBJ2-1	-	CADSLLADYNEQFF	TGTGCCGACAGCTTACTAGCGGATTACAATGAGCAGTTCTTC
TRBV11-1	-	TRBJ2-7	-	CASNWGETRTYEKYF	TGTGCCAGCAACTGGGGCGAGACGAGGACCTACGAGAAGTACTTC
TRBV4-2	TRBD2	TRBJ2-4	-	CASSHESPSGRVGPGNTQYF	TGTGCTAGCAGCCATGAGTCCCCTAGCGGGAGGGTAGGGCCAGGAAACACTCAGTACTTC
TRBV29-1	-	TRBJ2-3	-	CSALTRGADAQYF	TGCAGCGCACTAACACGGGGGGCAGATGCGCAGTATTTT
TRBV30	-	TRBJ1-5	many	CAWSVRYGGPQHF	TGTGCCTGGAGTGTACGTTACGGGGGACCCCAGCATTTT
TRBV9	-	TRBJ2-1	-	CASSGFPGGEQFF	TGTGCCAGCAGCGGGTTCCCGGGCGGTGAGCAGTTCTTC
TRBV28	-	TRBJ1-1	-	CASRSGTWGEALF	TGTGCCAGCAGGTCAGGGACGTGGGGTGAAGCTCTCTTT
TRBV10-3	-	TRBJ2-1	many	CAISWNGQNEQFF	TGTGCCATCAGTTGGAACGGACAAAATGAGCAGTTCTTC
TRBV29-1	-	TRBJ1-1	many	CSVFSFRGKNTEAFF	TGCAGCGTTTTTTCTTTCAGGGGTAAGAACACTGAAGCTTTCTTT
TRBV6-5	TRBD2	TRBJ2-7	many	CASSYQPVAGPYEQYF	TGTGCCAGCAGTTACCAACCGGTAGCGGGACCCTACGAGCAGTACTTC
TRBV7-9	-	TRBJ2-3	-	CVGSPGSTDTQYF	TGTGTCGGCAGCCCGGGCAGCACAGATACGCAGTATTTT
TRBV28	-	TRBJ1-6	-	CASSLFRNSPLYF	TGTGCCAGCAGTTTATTCAGAAATTCACCCCTCTACTTT
TRBV6-2/TRBV6-3	TRBD2	TRBJ2-3	-	CAERGEVPDTQYF	TGTGCCGAACGGGGGGAAGTACCAGATACGCAGTATTTT
TRBV14	-	TRBJ1-4	few	CASSQGHGVYEKLFF	TGTGCCAGCAGCCAGGGTCACGGGGTTTATGAAAAACTGTTTTTT
TRBV6-6	-	TRBJ1-2	-	CASSHGLRDDYGYTF	TGTGCCAGCAGCCACGGACTCCGAGACGACTATGGCTACACCTTC
TRBV10-3	TRBD1	TRBJ2-3	many	CAISERDRGPTDTQYF	TGTGCCATCAGTGAGAGGGACAGGGGACCAACAGATACGCAGTATTTT
TRBV11-2	TRBD2	TRBJ2-3	-	CVSSLGLAGPNTQYF	TGTGTCAGCAGCCTTGGACTAGCGGGCCCAAATACGCAGTATTTT
TRBV30	-	TRBJ1-1	once	CATRRPSNTEALF	TGTGCAACGAGACGACCGAGCAACACTGAAGCTCTCTTT
TRBV6-1	-	TRBJ1-1	-	CASSAGDNTEVFF	TGTGCCAGCAGTGCTGGGGACAACACTGAAGTTTTCTTT
TRBV29-1	-	TRBJ1-1	many	CSVRPGDTEAFF	TGCAGCGTTCGGCCCGGGGACACTGAAGCTTTCTTT
TRBV6-2/TRBV6-3	-	TRBJ2-2	medium-sized	CASSSGVPGELFF	TGTGCCAGCAGTTCTGGAGTGCCCGGGGAGCTGTTTTTT
TRBV5-1	-	TRBJ2-1	once	CAGSPRYPRHNEQFF	TGCGCCGGCAGCCCTCGGTACCCGCGCCACAATGAGCAGTTCTTC
TRBV12-3/TRBV12-4	TRBD2	TRBJ2-5	-	CVSRRLAGGPRVEDQYF	TGTGTCAGTAGAAGACTAGCGGGAGGGCCAAGAGTAGAAGACCAATACTTC
TRBV2	TRBD1	TRBJ2-3	-	CASGGQGVDTQYF	TGTGCCAGCGGCGGACAGGGAGTAGATACGCAGTATTTT
TRBV7-6	TRBD2	TRBJ2-1	-	CASSLFSLAGNNEQFF	TGTGCCAGCAGCTTATTTTCACTAGCGGGAAACAATGAGCAGTTCTTC
TRBV28	TRBD1	TRBJ2-3	-	CASSSPDWTGPDTHYF	TGTGCCAGCAGTTCCCCCGACTGGACAGGGCCTGATACCCATTATTTT
TRBV11-2	TRBD2	TRBJ2-1	-	CASSSRTGGGGGEHFF	TGTGCCAGCAGCTCCCGGACTGGTGGGGGCGGGGGGGAGCATTTCTTC
TRBV5-1	-	TRBJ1-1	-	CASSFRVTEAFF	TGCGCCAGCAGCTTCAGGGTCACTGAAGCTTTCTTT
TRBV7-8	TRBD2	TRBJ2-1	-	CANSLELAGSWDEQFF	TGTGCCAACAGCTTAGAACTAGCGGGATCCTGGGATGAGCAGTTCTTT
TRBV11-2	TRBD1	TRBJ2-3	-	CASHRGTTNTQYF	TGTGCCTCTCACAGGGGGACCACAAATACGCAGTATTTT
TRBV6-1	-	TRBJ2-1	-	CASSEGPAEYNEQFF	TGTGCCAGTAGTGAGGGACCAGCCGAGTACAATGAGCAGTTCTTC
TRBV28	TRBD1	TRBJ2-2	-	CASSGTGRLRTGELFF	TGTGCCAGCAGTGGGACAGGGCGACTAAGGACCGGGGAGCTGTTTTTT
TRBV12-3/TRBV12-4	TRBD2	TRBJ2-2	many	CASSPMGAGGPRTGELFF	TGTGCCAGCAGCCCCATGGGGGCGGGAGGGCCGAGAACCGGGGAGCTGTTTTTT
TRBV4-2	-	TRBJ2-3	-	CASSQETNGSTDTQYF	TGTGCCAGCAGCCAAGAGACCAACGGGAGCACAGATACGCAGTATTTT
TRBV11-2	-	TRBJ2-2	medium-sized	CASRSAGELFF	TGTGCCAGCAGGAGCGCCGGGGAGCTGTTTTTT
TRBV5-1	TRBD1	TRBJ2-1	-	CASSLGPLDRSYYEEFF	TGCGCCAGCAGCTTGGGGCCCTTGGACAGGTCCTACTATGAGGAGTTCTTC
TRBV6-5	-	TRBJ1-6	-	CAGSYDTANSPLHF	TGTGCCGGCAGTTACGATACGGCTAATTCGCCCCTCCACTTT
TRBV11-2	TRBD2	TRBJ2-1	-	CASSRGLGGGPGDEQFF	TGTGCCAGCAGCAGGGGACTAGGTGGAGGGCCGGGGGATGAGCAGTTCTTC
TRBV6-5	TRBD1	TRBJ1-2	-	CASSVRQGQYGYTF	TGTGCCAGCAGCGTGAGACAGGGGCAGTATGGCTACACCTTC
TRBV7-3	-	TRBJ2-1	once	CASSPGGDSSYNEQFF	TGTGCCAGCAGCCCGGGGGGGGACAGTTCCTACAATGAGCAGTTCTTC
TRBV7-9	TRBD1	TRBJ2-2	many	CASSSPGGLNTGELFF	TGTGCCAGCAGCTCCCCAGGGGGTCTAAACACCGGGGAGCTGTTTTTT
TRBV7-9	TRBD2	TRBJ2-1	many	CASSLGSLAGADEQFF	TGTGCCAGCAGCTTAGGGTCTCTAGCGGGAGCCGATGAGCAGTTCTTC
TRBV29-1	TRBD2	TRBJ2-3	many	CASGLRGTDTQYF	TGCGCCTCGGGCTTGCGGGGGACAGATACGCAGTATTTT